The clone carrying this TCR beta chain was observed once. Germline CDR1 and CDR2: MNHEY and SVGAGI. The V end was cut by 0 bases, the J end by 2 bases, with 11 bases between. This CDR3 is 15 amino acids long. Authors' data handling: Nucleated cell number was recorded as an estimate derived from reference gene primer amplification. Produced via immunoSEQ multiplex PCR; TCRdb's table is partial and in-frame only. The V and J calls and the clone size are those of that table, but D and trimming were determined from the DNA. The profile shows 150,000 to 200,000 clones, around 84% of them singletons. This record comes from a study of blood T cell repertoires in COVID-19. On the study more broadly: Material from acute and convalescent COVID-19 was sourced from the United States, Italy and Spain. Sources were T cells, B-cell-depleted T cells, or PBMCs; the material itself was cDNA or gDNA.

This TCR was sampled from a man aged 45-65 years with active or convalescent COVID-19. The V and J genes are TRBV6-5 and TRBJ2-7; maybe TRBD2 (6 bases). The material sequenced was peripheral blood. The CDR3 DNA reads as TGTGCCAGCAGTTACTCCCCCGGGACTCCCTACGAGCAGTACTTC. This translates into CASSYSPGTPYEQYF.